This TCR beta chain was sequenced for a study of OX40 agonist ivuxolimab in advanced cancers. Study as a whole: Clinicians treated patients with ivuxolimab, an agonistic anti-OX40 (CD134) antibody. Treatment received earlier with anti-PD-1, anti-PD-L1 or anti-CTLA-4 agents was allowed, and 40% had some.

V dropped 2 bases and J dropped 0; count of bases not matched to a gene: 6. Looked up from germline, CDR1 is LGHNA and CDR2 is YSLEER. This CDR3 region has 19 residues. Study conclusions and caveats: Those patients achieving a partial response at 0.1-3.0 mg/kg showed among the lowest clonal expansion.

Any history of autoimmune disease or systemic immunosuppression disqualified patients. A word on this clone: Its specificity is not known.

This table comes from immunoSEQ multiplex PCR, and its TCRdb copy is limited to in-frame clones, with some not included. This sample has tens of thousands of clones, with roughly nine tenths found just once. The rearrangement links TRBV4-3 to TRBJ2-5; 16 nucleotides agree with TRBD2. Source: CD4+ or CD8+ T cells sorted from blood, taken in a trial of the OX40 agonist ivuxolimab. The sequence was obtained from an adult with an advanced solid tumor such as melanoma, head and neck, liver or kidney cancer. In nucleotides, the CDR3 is TGCGCCAGCAGCCAAACCGGGACTAGCGGGGGGGGCCACCAAGAGACCCAGTACTTC. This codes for CASSQTGTSGGGHQETQYF.